These 19 T cell receptor beta chains were all obtained from the same sample, sequenced in a study of sequential checkpoint blockade in melanoma. The treatment: randomized to nivolumab then ipilimumab (arm A) or the reverse (arm B). Sequenced by immunoSEQ multiplex PCR; TCRdb stores in-frame clones only, minus some. The data contain roughly 11,000 clones, around 85% of them singletons. The sample consisted of CD8+ T cells sorted from blood (inferred from file names), taken from a patient given nivolumab and ipilimumab in sequence. These receptors all come from a human donor with melanoma.

The V and J genes are TRBV19 and TRBJ2-2, with D possibly TRBD1 on 5 matching bases. V gave up 6 bases and J gave up 3 bases, with 14 bases separating them. CDR3 length: 15 residues. Germline loops: CDR1 LNHDA, CDR2 SQIVND (reference sequence). This CDR3 is CASSLRLGHTGELFF. CDR3 sequence (DNA): TGTGCCAGTAGCCTGAGGTTGGGGCACACCGGGGAGCTGTTTTTT.

The rearrangement joins TRBV27 to TRBJ2-6, with 7 bases identical to TRBD1. Germline V CDR1 and CDR2: MNHEY, SMNVEV (reference sequence). The length of the CDR3 is 17 residues. Trimming removed 2 bases from V and 1 base from J; junction bases left unmatched: 5. The CDR3 sequence: CASSLRGQTSGANVLTF. As DNA, the CDR3 is TGTGCCAGCAGTTTAAGGGGACAGACTTCTGGGGCCAACGTCCTGACTTTC.

V is TRBV29-1 and J is TRBJ2-5; D is undetermined. V was pared by 0 bases and J by 4 bases, with 12 bases between. Germline-derived CDR1 and CDR2 are SQVTM and ANQGSEA. The CDR3 sequence is 14 residues long. The CDR3 DNA reads TGCAGCGTTGAAGAGCGGAATCCACGAGAGACCCAGTACTTC. It encodes CSVEERNPRETQYF.

The chain links TRBV5-1 to TRBJ2-1; 7 bases map to TRBD1. Losses at the gene ends were 3 bases for V and 3 bases for J; bases not matched to a gene: 9. The CDR3 runs 16 residues. The germline V gene has CDR1 SGHRS and CDR2 YFSETQ. CDR3 in DNA: TGCGCCAGCAGCTGGGCCCCGGGACAGAACTACAATGAGCAGTTCTTC. Translated, it gives CASSWAPGQNYNEQFF.

This clone turned up a few times. The chain uses TRBV19 and TRBJ2-7, with D unresolved. Trimming shortened V by 3 bases and J by 6 bases, and 12 bases separated the two germline ends. CDR1 LNHDA and CDR2 SQIVND come from the germline V gene (reference sequence). There are 13 residues in the CDR3. As DNA, the CDR3 is TGTGCCAGTAGTATCGGTACTACGGGCGAGCAGTACTTC. It is translated as CASSIGTTGEQYF.

The chain uses TRBV4-3 and TRBJ1-6, with 11 bases matching TRBD1. The V and J ends lost 3 bases and 9 bases, in that order; junction bases with no gene match: 4. CDR3 length equals 15 residues. Germline V gives CDR1 LGHNA, CDR2 YSLEER. The DNA for the CDR3 is TGCGCCAGCAGCCACGGGACAGGGGGGGGTTCACCCCTCCACTTT. Protein product: CASSHGTGGGSPLHF.

The rearrangement uses TRBV6-5 and TRBJ2-7; D perhaps matches TRBD1 (6 bases). CDR1 and CDR2 from the germline V gene are MNHEY and SVGAGI. Trimming stripped 2 bases from V and 2 bases from J, with 16 bases between. The CDR3 has 16 amino acids. CDR3: CASSYTGWATTYEQYF. CDR3 nucleotide sequence: TGTGCCAGCAGTTACACAGGGTGGGCAACCACCTACGAGCAGTACTTC.

The V gene is TRBV2, the J gene TRBJ2-7; 9 positions agree with TRBD1. After removal of 11 bases from V and 0 bases from J, the junction contained 8 bases not matched to a gene. CDR1 is SNHLY and CDR2 is FYNNEI in the germline V gene. This CDR3 comprises 14 residues. The CDR3 is CASHPGQGSYEQYF. The DNA for the CDR3 is TGTGCCTCCCACCCGGGACAGGGCTCCTACGAGCAGTACTTC.

The rearrangement links TRBV6-6 to TRBJ1-5; possibly TRBD1 for D (6 bases). The CDR3 contains 13 residues. CDR1 and CDR2 from the germline V gene are MNHNY and SVGAGI (reference sequence). The V gene lost 5 bases and the J gene lost 6 bases, with 11 bases spanning the gap. CDR3 residues: CASSNGGRQPQHF. CDR3 sequence (DNA): TGTGCCAGCAGTAACGGGGGGCGTCAGCCCCAGCATTTT.

The genes are TRBV27 and TRBJ1-2, with a possible D match to TRBD1 (6 bases). Looked up from germline, CDR1 is MNHEY and CDR2 is SMNVEV (reference sequence). The CDR3 loop spans 14 amino acids. The V gene lost 5 bases and the J gene lost 4 bases, with 14 bases spanning the gap. The CDR3 DNA reads TGTGCCAGCAGTGAAAGGGGGGGGGTCTATGGCTACACCTTC. This encodes CASSERGGVYGYTF.

A single count supports this clone. The chain's CDR3 is CASSPWDSYEQYF. DNA for the CDR3: TGCGCCAGCAGCCCCTGGGACAGTTACGAGCAGTACTTC. The chain carries TRBV4-1 and TRBJ2-5; 7 bases align to TRBD1. The J call could be wrong; TRBJ2-7 is a better fit for the DNA end. Germline V CDR1 and CDR2: MGHRA, YSYEKL. The CDR3 spans 13 residues.

The CDR3 DNA reads TGTGCCAGCAGCTGGACCGGAGGGGACTACGAGCAGTACTTC. This sequence encodes CASSWTGGDYEQYF. V is TRBV5-6 and J is TRBJ2-7, with D perhaps matching TRBD2 (6 bases). The V end lost 3 bases, the J end lost 3 bases, and 13 bases lay between the germline ends. Germline V gene sequence: CDR1 SGHDT, CDR2 YYEEEE. The CDR3 extends over 14 amino acids.

The chain links TRBV13 to TRBJ2-7, with TRBD1 as a possible D gene (6 bases). Germline V gives CDR1 PRHDT, CDR2 FYEKMQ (reference sequence). The CDR3 spans 15 residues. V was trimmed by 2 bases and J by 2 bases, leaving 13 bases between them. The CDR3 sequence: CASSLNRAGAYEQYF. CDR3 DNA: TGTGCCAGCAGCTTAAATCGTGCAGGGGCCTACGAGCAGTACTTC.

The chain couples TRBV27 to TRBJ2-4, with D possibly TRBD2 on 5 matching bases. This CDR3 comprises 13 residues. Germline V gives CDR1 MNHEY, CDR2 SMNVEV (reference sequence). V gave up 6 bases and J gave up 2 bases, with 8 bases separating them. CDR3 region: CASSLATKNIQYF. In DNA, the CDR3 is TGTGCCAGCAGCCTAGCTACCAAAAACATTCAGTACTTC.

The rearrangement links TRBV7-2 to TRBJ2-5, with 11 bases lining up with TRBD2. In germline, CDR1 is SGHTA, CDR2 FQGNSA. The V segment lost 1 base and the J segment 4 bases; nucleotides outside the gene matches: 11. This CDR3 contains 18 residues. The CDR3 DNA sequence: TGTGCCAGCAGCTTAGATCCCCCACTAGCGGGGGTTTCAGAGACCCAGTACTTC. Translated: CASSLDPPLAGVSETQYF.

The V and J genes are TRBV11-2 and TRBJ1-1, with D uncertain. Per germline, CDR1 SGHAT and CDR2 FQNNGV. The CDR3 sequence is 15 residues long. V was trimmed by 4 bases and J by 5 bases, leaving 17 bases between them. This CDR3 reads CASSWPLRSGTEAFF. The CDR3, as DNA: TGTGCCAGCAGCTGGCCCCTGCGGAGTGGGACTGAAGCTTTCTTT.

The chain uses TRBV5-5 and TRBJ1-2; tentatively, D is TRBD1 (6 bases). CDR1 is SGHKS and CDR2 is YYEKEE in the germline V gene (reference sequence). V was cut by 4 bases and J by 5 bases, with 18 bases left in between. This CDR3 is built from 15 residues. CDR3 DNA: TGTGCCAGCAGCGTCAATACAGGGTATCCTTATGGCTACACCTTC. This translates into CASSVNTGYPYGYTF.

The V call is TRBV19, the J call TRBJ2-7; 8 nucleotides agree with TRBD1. V lost 3 bases to trimming and J lost 4 bases; unmatched junction nucleotides: 8. The CDR3 consists of 15 residues. Looked up from germline, CDR1 is LNHDA and CDR2 is SQIVND (reference sequence). Written as DNA, the CDR3 is TGTGCCAGTAGTATGGCGGGACAGGCTTCATACGAGCAGTACTTC. Amino acids: CASSMAGQASYEQYF.

The CDR3 region has the DNA TGTGCCAGCAGCTTCATACTAGCGACTAGCACAGATACGCAGTATTTT. It translates to CASSFILATSTDTQYF. The chain recombines TRBV27 with TRBJ2-3, with 7 bases matching TRBD2. V gave up 6 bases and J gave up 0 bases; unmatched junction bases: 9. CDR1 and CDR2 from the germline V gene are MNHEY and SMNVEV (reference sequence). The CDR3 extends over 16 amino acids.